A single sample is the source of the 13 T cell receptor beta chains below, sequenced in a study of blood T cell repertoires in COVID-19. Sequencing was performed with immunoSEQ multiplex PCR; in TCRdb, only in-frame clones are kept and a portion is missing. The sample records some 180,000 clones, over 80% being singletons. Input material: peripheral blood. Every receptor here comes from a woman aged 40 to 50 with COVID-19, enrolled during active disease.

This clone was found many times. The J gene is TRBJ1-2, the V gene TRBV12-5; 12 bases agree with TRBD1. CDR1 is LGHNT, CDR2 FRNRAP, per germline. The CDR3 is 21 residues long. V lost 0 bases and J lost 2; bases outside the gene matches: 16. CDR3 sequence: CASGLVRFLWDRGQRNYGYTF. In nucleotides, the CDR3 is TGTGCTAGTGGTTTGGTACGATTCCTATGGGACAGGGGGCAGAGGAACTATGGCTACACCTTC.

The chain uses TRBV20-1 and TRBJ2-7; TRBD2 is a possible D gene (6 bases). The germline V gene has CDR1 DFQATT and CDR2 SNEGSKA (reference sequence). V shed 6 bases and J shed 7 bases, with 13 bases lying between them. The CDR3 consists of 11 residues. In nucleotides, the CDR3 is TGCAGTGCCCGAGGCGGGGTTGAGCAGTACTTC. Its translation: CSARGGVEQYF.

This chain connects TRBV27 to TRBJ1-2; tentatively, D is TRBD1 (6 bases). The CDR3 has 12 amino acids. The germline gives CDR1 MNHEY, CDR2 SMNVEV (reference sequence). Between the trimmed V and J ends, which lost 6 bases and 7 bases, there was a span of 12 bases. CDR3 amino acids: CASRQGTFGYTF. The CDR3 DNA follows: TGTGCCAGCAGACAGGGTACCTTTGGCTACACCTTC.

This chain links TRBV5-8 with TRBJ1-5, with 8 bases matching TRBD1. The V segment lost 4 bases and the J segment 6 bases; nucleotides outside the gene matches: 6. This CDR3 is built from 14 residues. CDR1 SGHTS and CDR2 YDEGEE come from the germline V gene. The CDR3 is CASSPWTGSQPQHF. CDR3 coding DNA: TGTGCCAGCAGCCCCTGGACAGGGAGTCAGCCCCAGCATTTT.

The CDR3 reads CASSSNIWGRGNIQYF. The CDR3 DNA sequence: TGTGCCAGCAGCTCCAATATTTGGGGGCGAGGGAACATTCAGTACTTC. This rearrangement joins TRBV14 to TRBJ2-4; TRBD1 is a possible D gene (6 bases). There are 16 residues in the CDR3. Germline CDR1 and CDR2: SGHDN and FVKESK. V dropped 5 bases and J dropped 7 bases, with 21 bases sitting between them. The full variable domain, its missing parts supplied by reference TRBV14 and TRBJ2-4, is EAGVTQFPSHSVIEKGQTVTLRCDPISGHDNLYWYRRVMGKEIKFLLHFVKESKQDESGMPNNRFLAERTGGTYSTLKVQPAELEDSGVYFCASSSNIWGRGNIQYFGAGTRLSVL.

This chain joins TRBV3-1 (or the pseudogene TRBV3-2) and TRBJ2-2, with D possibly TRBD2 on 6 matching bases. Trimming stripped 1 base from V and 8 bases from J, with 11 bases between. This CDR3 is built from 14 residues. Per the germline V gene, CDR1 is LGHDT and CDR2 is YNNKEL (reference sequence). This CDR3 reads CASSQVSREGELFF. CDR3 coding DNA: TGTGCCAGCAGCCAAGTCTCGCGGGAAGGGGAGCTGTTTTTT.

This chain links TRBV9 with TRBJ1-2; 8 bases map to TRBD1. Per the germline V gene, CDR1 is SGDLS and CDR2 is YYNGEE. J was trimmed by 1 base and V by 4 bases; bases with no gene match: 3. CDR3 size: 14 residues. This CDR3 reads CASSPGQDNYGYTF. The DNA for the CDR3 is TGTGCCAGCAGCCCGGGACAGGATAACTATGGCTACACCTTC.

The chain has TRBV27 and TRBJ2-1, with D possibly TRBD2 on 5 matching bases. The CDR3 extends over 12 amino acids. Looked up from germline, CDR1 is MNHEY and CDR2 is SMNVEV (reference sequence). V lost 5 bases to trimming and J lost 6 bases, with 8 bases between them. The CDR3 reads CASSHSVNEQFF. CDR3 sequence (DNA): TGTGCCAGCAGTCATAGCGTCAATGAGCAGTTCTTC.

The chain uses TRBV7-9 and TRBJ1-2; possible D gene TRBD1, 6 bases. V was clipped by 4 bases and J by 6 bases, with 15 bases between them. Germline V gives CDR1 SEHNR, CDR2 FQNEAQ (reference sequence). This CDR3 is 14 amino acids long. The CDR3 here is CASSSRQVTDGYTF. The CDR3 coding sequence is TGTGCCAGCAGCTCCCGACAGGTAACCGATGGCTACACCTTC.

V usage is TRBV11-2 and J usage is TRBJ1-3; D unresolved. The CDR3 runs 14 residues. The germline V gene has CDR1 SGHAT and CDR2 FQNNGV. Trimming cost V 3 bases and J 1 base, with 7 bases left between them. CDR3 region: CASSFRFSGNTIYF. The CDR3 DNA sequence: TGTGCCAGCAGCTTCAGGTTTTCTGGAAACACCATATATTTT.

This clone was detected a few times. The chain employs TRBV2 and TRBJ1-6; D unresolved. The CDR3 runs to 16 residues. Deletions cut 6 bases from V and 4 bases from J, with 16 bases between. Germline V gene lookup returns CDR1 SNHLY and CDR2 FYNNEI. CDR3 sequence: CASSFSVPHYNSPLHF. The DNA of the CDR3 is TGTGCCAGCAGCTTTAGCGTACCCCATTATAATTCACCCCTCCACTTT.

This rearrangement joins TRBV25-1 to TRBJ2-3; D is unresolved. The germline V and J ends were trimmed by 3 bases and 1 base, with 17 bases remaining between them. Germline V gene sequence: CDR1 MGHDK, CDR2 SYGVNS. The CDR3 loop spans 17 amino acids. This CDR3 reads CASSDTRVFVGTDTQYF. The CDR3 bases are TGTGCCAGCAGTGACACCCGGGTTTTTGTGGGCACAGATACGCAGTATTTT. The full variable domain, with the rest looked up from reference TRBV25-1 and TRBJ2-3, is EADIYQTPRYLVIGTGKKITLECSQTMGHDKMYWYQQDPGMELHLIHYSYGVNSTEKGDLSSESTVSRIRTEHFPLTLESARPSHTSQYLCASSDTRVFVGTDTQYFGPGTRLTVL.

This chain joins TRBV18 and TRBJ2-3, with D unclear. Trimming left V 6 bases short and J 2 bases short, with 3 bases between. The CDR3 length is 11 residues. CDR1 and CDR2 (germline): KGHSH, LQKENI. CDR3 DNA sequence: TGTGCCAGCTCCTTCACAGATACGCAGTATTTT. It translates to CASSFTDTQYF.